The clone carrying this TCR beta chain is a singleton in its sample. These data are taken from a study of blood T cell repertoires in COVID-19. Overall study: T cells, B-cell-depleted T cells, or PBMCs supplied cDNA or gDNA.

Allocation to cohorts depended on clinical history reported by the participants. Per the study methods: How many nucleated cells were present was estimated from reference gene primer amplification. Method: immunoSEQ multiplex PCR; TCRdb's copy keeps in-frame clones and lacks some. The V and J calls and clone size were taken over from that table, and D and trimming were inferred from the DNA. The repertoire has roughly 150,000 clones, approximately 80% of them found once; the top ten carry 1.5% to 2%. Sequencing input: PBMCs or T cells enriched from blood (not recorded which). This clonotype originated in a woman younger than 35 who had been exposed to COVID-19.

The CDR3 spells CASSQGDFHNEQFF. The CDR3 nucleotides are TGTGCCAGCAGCCAGGGGGACTTTCACAATGAGCAGTTCTTC. This chain links TRBV14 with TRBJ2-1; a weak D match, TRBD2 (6 bases). CDR1 and CDR2 (germline): SGHDN, FVKESK. V was pared by 3 bases and J by 5 bases, with 11 bases between. The length of the CDR3 is 14 residues.